The clone carrying this T cell receptor (beta chain) was recorded at least ten times. Its antigen is unidentified. This record belongs to a study of HIV-infected children after antiretroviral therapy interruption. About the study: Children were on planned treatment interruption or continuous treatment. Weeks 0, 48 and 150 were sampled under continuous treatment.

A 3' RACE protocol on RNA, with unique molecular identifiers, produced the TCR library. TCRdb itself ran the 3' RACE reads through MiXCR, one entry per CDR3 protein. The repertoire holds about 14,000 distinct CDR3 sequences, with roughly 3.5% as singletons. General study results and limits: Naive CD4+ CDR3 sharing between time points fell after interruption began.

Specified treatment: PENTA 11 planned treatment interruption arm or continuous ART arm. This CDR3 is built from 15 residues. Trimming took off 7 bases at V and 4 bases at J, with 16 bases between the two ends. Germline assignment: CDR1 MNHNY and CDR2 SVGAGI (reference sequence). This clonotype was obtained from a pool of human donors with HIV. The chain is built from TRBV6-6 and TRBJ2-2, with a tentative D call TRBD2 (7 bases). The sample in question was CD45RO+ CD8+ T cells from PBMCs, pooled from several time points, obtained from a donor given antiretroviral therapy, either interrupted or continuous. Regarding subset: memory CD8+ CD45RO+ CD45RA- T cells. The CDR3 nucleotides are TGTGCCAGCACCCGAGGGAGGGGGGGCACCGGGGAGCTGTTTTTT. This translates into CASTRGRGGTGELFF.